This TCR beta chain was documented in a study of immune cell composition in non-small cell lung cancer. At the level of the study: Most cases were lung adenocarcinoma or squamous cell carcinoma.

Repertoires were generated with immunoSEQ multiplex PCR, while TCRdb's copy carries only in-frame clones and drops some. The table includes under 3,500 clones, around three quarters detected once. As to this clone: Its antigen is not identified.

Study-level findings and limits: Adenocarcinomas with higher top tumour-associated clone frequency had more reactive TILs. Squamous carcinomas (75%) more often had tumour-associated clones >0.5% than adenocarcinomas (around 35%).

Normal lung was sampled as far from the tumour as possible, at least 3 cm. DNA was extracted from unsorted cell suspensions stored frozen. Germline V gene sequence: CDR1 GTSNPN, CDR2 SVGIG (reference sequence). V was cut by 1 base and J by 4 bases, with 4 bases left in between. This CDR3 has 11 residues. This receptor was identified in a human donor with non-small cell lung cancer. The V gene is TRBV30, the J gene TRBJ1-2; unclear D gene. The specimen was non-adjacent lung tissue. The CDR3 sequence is CAWSATYGYTF. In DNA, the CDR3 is TGTGCCTGGAGTGCTACCTATGGCTACACCTTC.